A single sample gave rise to the 23 T cell receptor beta chains below, sequenced in a study of T cell changes during pregnancy in multiple sclerosis. Libraries were prepared by immunoSEQ multiplex PCR; TCRdb keeps only in-frame clonotypes and omits some of them. The table lists fewer than 70,000 clones, 90% to 95% of them singletons. The sample consisted of CD8+ T cells from peripheral blood mononuclear cells, taken in the third trimester of pregnancy. The source is a female donor with multiple sclerosis, enrolled in a pregnancy study.

The genes are TRBV28 and TRBJ2-3; D unclear. The length of the CDR3 is 15 residues. V was pared by 4 bases and J by 0 bases, with 11 bases between. Germline CDR1 is MDHEN and CDR2 is SYDVKM. The DNA of the CDR3 is TGTGCCAGCAGTTCCCGTAAGAGTAGCACAGATACGCAGTATTTT. Translated: CASSSRKSSTDTQYF.

The V and J genes are TRBV5-5 and TRBJ2-3; a possible D gene is TRBD1 (6 bases). Germline V gene lookup returns CDR1 SGHKS and CDR2 YYEKEE (reference sequence). V lost 3 bases to trimming and J lost 2 bases, with 16 bases between them. This CDR3 region has 16 residues. The CDR3 sequence is CASSWRLTGSTDTQYF. CDR3 coding DNA: TGTGCCAGCAGCTGGAGGCTGACAGGTTCCACAGATACGCAGTATTTT.

The chain is built from TRBV7-3 and TRBJ2-7, with a tentative D call TRBD2 (6 bases). Germline CDR1 SGHTA, CDR2 FQGTGA. V gave up 2 bases and J gave up 1 base, with 12 bases separating them. The CDR3 is 15 residues long. This chain's CDR3 is CASSLWGLDSYEQYF. The CDR3 DNA reads as TGTGCCAGCAGCTTATGGGGACTCGATTCCTACGAGCAGTACTTC.

The chain has TRBV4-3 and TRBJ2-2; D is possibly TRBD1 (5 bases). CDR1 is LGHNA, CDR2 YSLEER, per germline. Between the trimmed V and J ends, which lost 1 base and 8 bases, there was a span of 8 bases. The CDR3 has 13 residues. The CDR3 spells CASSQARGGELFF. The CDR3 bases are TGCGCCAGCAGCCAAGCTAGGGGTGGGGAGCTGTTTTTT.

The rearrangement uses TRBV5-1 and TRBJ2-1; 8 positions match TRBD1. This CDR3 spans 14 amino acids. Trimming cost V 3 bases and J 6 bases; bases outside gene matches: 5. Germline-derived CDR1 and CDR2 are SGHRS and YFSETQ. CDR3 region: CASSWTGWVNEQFF. The CDR3 nucleotides are TGCGCCAGCAGCTGGACAGGGTGGGTCAATGAGCAGTTCTTC.

The CDR3 region has the DNA TGTGCCACGGACAGGGGCACTGAAGCTTTCTTT. It translates to CATDRGTEAFF. V is TRBV28 and J is TRBJ1-1, with 9 positions matching TRBD1. The germline V gene has CDR1 MDHEN and CDR2 SYDVKM. CDR3 length: 11 residues. The trim removed 10 bases at V and 4 bases at J, leaving 1 base unmatched.

In its sample, this clone was seen once. The chain has TRBV27 and TRBJ1-1; no clear D gene. V was pared by 8 bases and J by 0 bases, with 16 bases between. This CDR3 has 15 amino acids. CDR1 is MNHEY, CDR2 SMNVEV, per germline (reference sequence). The CDR3 sequence: CASSYMAGMNTEAFF. The CDR3 region has the DNA TGTGCCAGCTCCTACATGGCGGGAATGAACACTGAAGCTTTCTTT.

This chain uses TRBV7-9 with TRBJ2-7, with 7 bases matching TRBD2. CDR3 length equals 15 residues. The V segment lost 0 bases and the J segment 2 bases; nucleotides outside the gene matches: 4. Germline V CDR1 and CDR2: SEHNR, FQNEAQ (reference sequence). CDR3 in amino acids: CASSLAAGRAYEQYF. In DNA, the CDR3 is TGTGCCAGCAGCTTAGCAGCGGGACGCGCCTACGAGCAGTACTTC.

The J gene is TRBJ2-1, the V gene TRBV7-8; possible D gene TRBD2, 5 bases. This CDR3 spans 18 amino acids. The V gene's germline CDR1 is SGHVS and CDR2 FQNEAQ. V shed 1 base and J shed 0 bases, with 16 bases lying between them. The CDR3 bases are TGTGCCAGCAGCTTAGGTGGTGAGGGCCCACCCTCCTACAATGAGCAGTTCTTC. Amino acid sequence: CASSLGGEGPPSYNEQFF.

This chain links TRBV4-3 with TRBJ2-7, with D perhaps matching TRBD2 (5 bases). Between the trimmed V and J ends, which lost 0 bases and 6 bases, there was a span of 15 bases. From germline, CDR1 is LGHNA and CDR2 YSLEER. The CDR3 covers 15 residues. CDR3 sequence (DNA): TGCGCCAGCAGCCAAGATACCGCGGGTGGCGGCGAGCAGTACTTC. Amino acid sequence: CASSQDTAGGGEQYF.

The V and J genes are TRBV4-1 and TRBJ2-2; 14 nucleotides line up with TRBD2. Trimming removed 1 base from V and 4 bases from J; junction bases left unmatched: 11. Germline loops: CDR1 MGHRA, CDR2 YSYEKL. This CDR3 region has 20 residues. For the CDR3, the DNA is TGCGCCAGCAGCCAAGCCCAGGGGGGACTAGCGGGAGTTGTCACCGGGGAGCTGTTTTTT. Amino acid sequence: CASSQAQGGLAGVVTGELFF.

This chain connects TRBV6-5 to TRBJ2-1; tentative D call: TRBD1 (6 bases). Trimming took off 6 bases at V and 4 bases at J, with 13 bases between the two ends. The CDR3 is 14 amino acids. Germline assignment: CDR1 MNHEY and CDR2 SVGAGI. The CDR3 nucleotides are TGTGCCAGCAGACCCAGGGACAATTACAATGAGCAGTTCTTC. It encodes CASRPRDNYNEQFF.

This chain joins TRBV5-1 and TRBJ1-2; unclear D gene. The germline V and J ends were trimmed by 1 base and 2 bases, with 6 bases remaining between them. The CDR3 runs 13 residues. CDR1 and CDR2 (germline): SGHRS, YFSETQ. CDR3 DNA sequence: TGCGCCAGCAGCTTGACAGAGAACTATGGCTACACCTTC. It is translated as CASSLTENYGYTF. Full variable domain (rest looked up from reference TRBV5-1 and TRBJ1-2): KAGVTQTPRYLIKTRGQQVTLSCSPISGHRSVSWYQQTPGQGLQFLFEYFSETQRNKGNFPGRFSGRQFSNSRSEMNVSTLELGDSALYLCASSLTENYGYTFGSGTRLTVV.

The J gene is TRBJ1-1, the V gene TRBV19; 9 positions agree with TRBD1. There are 14 residues in the CDR3. The germline CDR1 and CDR2 sequences are LNHDA and SQIVND (reference sequence). V lost 7 bases and J lost 1; bases outside the gene matches: 4. The CDR3 DNA sequence: TGTGCCAGTATGATGACAGGGGGGAACACTGAAGCTTTCTTT. Translated: CASMMTGGNTEAFF.

The rearrangement joins TRBV5-1 to TRBJ2-7; 10 bases agree with TRBD2. Germline V gene data show CDR1 as SGHRS and CDR2 as YFSETQ. With 2 bases clipped from V and 5 bases from J, the junction kept 31 bases outside the gene matches. CDR3 size: 23 residues. CDR3 coding DNA: TGCGCCAGCAGCTTCCAGATTGGGGTTCTGAATTTCCTAGCGGGAGCCCCGGTTGACGAGCAGTACTTC. Protein product: CASSFQIGVLNFLAGAPVDEQYF.

The J gene is TRBJ2-5, the V gene TRBV7-9; D is unresolved. V lost 5 bases and J lost 0, with 7 bases in between. There are 13 residues in the CDR3. Germline CDR1 SEHNR, CDR2 FQNEAQ (reference sequence). The CDR3 sequence is CASSLDYQETQYF. CDR3 coding DNA: TGTGCCAGCAGCCTCGACTACCAAGAGACCCAGTACTTC.

A single count supports this clone. The chain uses TRBV9 and TRBJ2-2; possibly TRBD2 for D (7 bases). Germline V lookup: CDR1 SGDLS, CDR2 YYNGEE. Trimming took 3 bases from V and 8 from J, leaving 11 bases between them. This CDR3 has 13 residues. CDR3 region: CASSEGGGGELFF. The CDR3 DNA is TGTGCCAGCAGCGAGGGAGGGGGAGGGGAGCTGTTTTTT.

V gene TRBV19 combines with J gene TRBJ1-1, with TRBD1 as a possible D gene (5 bases). Germline CDR1 LNHDA, CDR2 SQIVND (reference sequence). The CDR3 runs to 15 residues. Trimming pared 6 bases from V and 7 bases from J, leaving 21 bases between. CDR3 in amino acids: CASRDNPYAADEAFF. CDR3 bases: TGTGCCAGTAGGGACAACCCCTATGCCGCCGATGAAGCTTTCTTT.

The rearrangement uses TRBV7-9 and TRBJ2-5; TRBD2 aligns across 7 bases. CDR1 and CDR2 from the germline V gene are SEHNR and FQNEAQ (reference sequence). J lost 2 bases, V lost 2 bases, and 5 bases had no gene match. The CDR3 has 15 residues. The CDR3, as DNA: TGTGCCAGCAGCTTATGGCGGGAGATTCAAGAGACCCAGTACTTC. Protein product: CASSLWREIQETQYF.

This clone has at least ten counts. The V call is TRBV9, the J call TRBJ2-1, with a tentative D call TRBD2 (5 bases). The CDR3 covers 17 residues. Trimming pared 2 bases from V and 6 bases from J, leaving 21 bases between. In germline, CDR1 is SGDLS, CDR2 YYNGEE. The chain's CDR3 is CASSVGSGLSPGNEQFF. The CDR3 nucleotides read TGTGCCAGCAGCGTTGGGAGCGGCCTTTCCCCGGGCAATGAGCAGTTCTTC.

The chain carries TRBV30 and TRBJ2-2, with 9 bases lining up with TRBD1. The CDR3 has 15 residues. V shed 4 bases and J 4 bases; nucleotides not matched to a gene: 7. Germline V lookup: CDR1 GTSNPN, CDR2 SVGIG (reference sequence). The chain's CDR3 is CAWTGLGQGTGELFF. The CDR3 DNA is TGTGCCTGGACCGGACTGGGACAGGGCACCGGGGAGCTGTTTTTT.

J is TRBJ2-7 and V is TRBV10-3; no firm D call. The CDR3 runs to 15 residues. Trimming left V 0 bases short and J 2 bases short, with 11 bases between. Per germline, CDR1 ENHRY and CDR2 SYGVKD. DNA for the CDR3: TGTGCCATCAGTGAGTCTTCAGTGAATCCCTACGAGCAGTACTTC. Its protein product is CAISESSVNPYEQYF.

The chain joins TRBV13 to TRBJ2-7; D gene unclear. The V gene lost 5 bases and the J gene lost 3 bases, with 8 bases spanning the gap. The germline V gene encodes CDR1 PRHDT and CDR2 FYEKMQ (reference sequence). CDR3 size: 12 residues. CDR3 protein: CASSAESYEQYF. The CDR3 coding sequence is TGTGCCAGCAGCGCTGAGAGCTACGAGCAGTACTTC.